This T cell receptor beta chain was captured in a study of tumor-infiltrating lymphocytes in oesophageal squamous cell carcinoma. TCRdb ran MiXCR on the PCR reads and lists one entry per CDR3 protein. The repertoire holds about 23,000 distinct CDR3 sequences, with 38% as singletons. Germline assignment: CDR1 SGHTA and CDR2 FQGNSA. The CDR3 sequence is 14 residues long. The gene calls are TRBV7-2 and TRBJ2-5; unclear D gene. The assigned J gene may be wrong: the sequence end matches TRBJ2-7 better. The specimen sequenced was esophageal tumor tissue. This receptor was taken from a male donor with esophageal squamous cell carcinoma. The CDR3 loop reads CASSSPPVLNEQYF. The CDR3 bases are TGTGCCAGCAGCTCGCCCCCCGTATTAAACGAGCAGTACTTC.